This TCR beta chain comes out of a study of PD-1 blockade in classical Hodgkin lymphoma. The CDR3 totals 15 residues. Germline CDR1 is SGHNT and CDR2 is YYREEE (reference sequence). The ends were cut back, 3 bases at V and 2 bases at J, with 15 bases in the middle. Every patient relapsed after autologous stem cell transplantation, and brentuximab vedotin exposure varied. Sequencing was performed with immunoSEQ multiplex PCR; in TCRdb, only in-frame clones are kept and a portion is missing. The sample carries fewer than 65,000 clones, 75% to 90% recorded once. This chain joins TRBV5-4 and TRBJ2-7; D is ambiguous. The source of this sequence is a human donor with classical Hodgkin lymphoma. This specimen consisted of peripheral blood mononuclear cells (PBMCs), obtained at baseline. DNA for the CDR3: TGTGCCAGCAGCTCCGACGGAAAAACTACCTACGAGCAGTACTTC. As protein: CASSSDGKTTYEQYF.